This T cell receptor beta chain emerged from a study of cytomegalovirus exposure and HLA in healthy donors. Background on the study: The roughly 120 million unique TCR beta sequences, from roughly 170 million T cells, were found by an earlier analysis.

The CDR3 spans 14 residues. V was shortened by 4 bases and J by 5 bases, with 12 bases between the two germline ends. Germline V gene data show CDR1 as SEHNR and CDR2 as FQNEAQ (reference sequence). Every donor was a healthy person donating bone marrow. Both 60 Vbeta primers and 13 Jbeta primers went into the PCR. Original handling: An analysis that came later counted tens of millions of unique TCR beta chains, about 10 million shared. The method was immunoSEQ multiplex PCR; TCRdb's version includes in-frame clones alone and lacks a portion of them. D and trimming come from the DNA, and the V and J calls and clone size come from that table. The sample contains 110,000 to 150,000 clones, roughly 80% of which appear only once.

The chain carries TRBV7-9 and TRBJ2-1; D remains unclear. Sequencing was done on a sample of PBMCs. This clonotype originated in a male donor in good health and CMV-seronegative. The CDR3 coding sequence is TGTGCCAGCAGCTACCGAGAACAGAACAATGAGCAGTTCTTC. The encoded protein is CASSYREQNNEQFF.